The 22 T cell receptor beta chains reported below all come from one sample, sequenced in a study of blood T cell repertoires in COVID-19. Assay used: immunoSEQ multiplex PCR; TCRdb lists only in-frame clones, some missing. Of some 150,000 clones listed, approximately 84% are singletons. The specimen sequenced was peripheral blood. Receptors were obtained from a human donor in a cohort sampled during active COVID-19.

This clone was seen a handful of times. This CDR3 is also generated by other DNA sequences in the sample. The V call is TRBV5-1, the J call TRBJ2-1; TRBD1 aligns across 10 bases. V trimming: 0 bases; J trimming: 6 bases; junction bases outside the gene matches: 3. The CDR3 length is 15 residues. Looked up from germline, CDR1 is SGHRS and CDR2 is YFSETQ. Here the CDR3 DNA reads TGCGCCAGCAGCTTGGGACAGGGGGCTTTCAATGAGCAGTTCTTC. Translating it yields CASSLGQGAFNEQFF.

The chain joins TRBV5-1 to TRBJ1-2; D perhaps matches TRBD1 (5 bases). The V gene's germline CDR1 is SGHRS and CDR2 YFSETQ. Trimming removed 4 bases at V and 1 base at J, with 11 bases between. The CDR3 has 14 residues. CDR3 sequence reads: CASSLRTLNYGYTF. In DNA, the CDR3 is TGCGCCAGCAGCCTCCGGACACTTAACTATGGCTACACCTTC.

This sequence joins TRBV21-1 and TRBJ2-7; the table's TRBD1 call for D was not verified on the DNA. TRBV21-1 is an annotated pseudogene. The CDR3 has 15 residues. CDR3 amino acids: CASSPRDRGLYEQYV. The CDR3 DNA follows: TGTGCCAGCAGCCCTCGGGACAGGGGGCTCTACGAGCAGTACGTC.

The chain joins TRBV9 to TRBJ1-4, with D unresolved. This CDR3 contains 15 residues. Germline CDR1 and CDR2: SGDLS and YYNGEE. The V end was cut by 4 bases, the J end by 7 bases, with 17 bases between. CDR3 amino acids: CASSPSEQVVEKLFF. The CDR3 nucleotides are TGTGCCAGCAGCCCAAGTGAGCAGGTGGTTGAAAAACTGTTTTTT.

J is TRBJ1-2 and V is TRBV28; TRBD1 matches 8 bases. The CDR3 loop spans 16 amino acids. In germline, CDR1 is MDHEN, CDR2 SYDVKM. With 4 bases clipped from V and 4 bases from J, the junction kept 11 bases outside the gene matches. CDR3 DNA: TGTGCCAGCAGTTCTCAGGCCTCCGGACAGGGCTATGGCTACACCTTC. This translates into CASSSQASGQGYGYTF.

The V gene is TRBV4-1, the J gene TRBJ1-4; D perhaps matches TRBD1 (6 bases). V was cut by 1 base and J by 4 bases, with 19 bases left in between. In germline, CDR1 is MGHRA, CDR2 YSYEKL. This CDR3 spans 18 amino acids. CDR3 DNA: TGCGCCAGCAGCCAAGCCCCCCCAGGGGCTTGGAATAATGAAAAACTGTTTTTT. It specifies CASSQAPPGAWNNEKLFF.

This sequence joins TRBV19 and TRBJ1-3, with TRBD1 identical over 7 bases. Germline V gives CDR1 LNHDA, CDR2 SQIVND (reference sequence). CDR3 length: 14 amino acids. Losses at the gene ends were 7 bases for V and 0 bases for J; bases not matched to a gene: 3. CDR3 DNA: TGTGCCAGTACTCGGACAGGCTCTGGAAACACCATATATTTT. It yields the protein CASTRTGSGNTIYF.

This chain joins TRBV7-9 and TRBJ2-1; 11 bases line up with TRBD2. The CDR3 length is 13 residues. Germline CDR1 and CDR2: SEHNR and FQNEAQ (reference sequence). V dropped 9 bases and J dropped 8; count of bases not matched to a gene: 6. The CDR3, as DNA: TGTGCCAGACCTAGCGGGGGGATCGATGAGCAGTTCTTC. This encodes CARPSGGIDEQFF.

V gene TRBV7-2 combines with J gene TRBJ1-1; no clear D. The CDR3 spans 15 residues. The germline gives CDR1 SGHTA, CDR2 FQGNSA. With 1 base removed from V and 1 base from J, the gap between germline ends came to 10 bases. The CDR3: CASSLDWAGNTEAFF. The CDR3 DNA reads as TGTGCCAGCAGCTTAGACTGGGCGGGGAACACTGAAGCTTTCTTT. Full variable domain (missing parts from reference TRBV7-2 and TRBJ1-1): GAGVSQSPSNKVTEKGKDVELRCDPISGHTALYWYRQSLGQGLEFLIYFQGNSAPDKSGLPSDRFSAERTGGSVSTLTIQRTQQEDSAVYLCASSLDWAGNTEAFFGQGTRLTVV.

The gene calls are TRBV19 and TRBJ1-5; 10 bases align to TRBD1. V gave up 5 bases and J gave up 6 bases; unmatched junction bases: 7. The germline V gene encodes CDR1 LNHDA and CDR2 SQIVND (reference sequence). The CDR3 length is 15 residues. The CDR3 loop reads CASSPGTGVGQPQHF. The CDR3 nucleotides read TGTGCCAGTAGTCCCGGGACAGGGGTTGGTCAGCCCCAGCATTTT.

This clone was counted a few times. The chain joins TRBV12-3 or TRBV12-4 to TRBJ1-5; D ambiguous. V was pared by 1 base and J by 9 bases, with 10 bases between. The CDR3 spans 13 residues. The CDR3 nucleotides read TGTGCCAGCAGTTTAGAGCTTTTGCGGCCCCAGCATTTT. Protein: CASSLELLRPQHF.

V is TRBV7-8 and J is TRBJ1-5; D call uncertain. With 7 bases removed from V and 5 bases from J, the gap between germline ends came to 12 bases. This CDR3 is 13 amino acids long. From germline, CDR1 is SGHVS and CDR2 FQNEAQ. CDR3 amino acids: CASTLTRYQPQHF. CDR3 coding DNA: TGTGCCAGCACCCTGACTCGGTATCAGCCCCAGCATTTT.

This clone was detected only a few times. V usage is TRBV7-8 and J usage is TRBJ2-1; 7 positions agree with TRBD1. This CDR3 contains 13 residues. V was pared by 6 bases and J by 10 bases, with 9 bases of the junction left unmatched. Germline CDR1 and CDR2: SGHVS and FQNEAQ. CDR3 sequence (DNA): TGTGCCAGCAGAGAAGACAGGGCTGGCGAGCAGTTCTTC. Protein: CASREDRAGEQFF. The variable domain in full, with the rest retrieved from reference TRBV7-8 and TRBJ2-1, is GAGVSQSPRYKVAKRGQDVALRCDPISGHVSLFWYQQALGQGPEFLTYFQNEAQLDKSGLPSDRFFAERPEGSVSTLKIQRTQQEDSAVYLCASREDRAGEQFFGPGTRLTVL.

The chain's CDR3 is CASSQSGEGADRNNTEAFF. The CDR3, as DNA: TGCGCCAGCAGTCAATCGGGCGAGGGGGCGGACCGAAATAACACTGAAGCTTTCTTT. The chain couples TRBV23-1 to TRBJ1-1, with 7 positions matching TRBD1. TRBV23-1 is filed as an ORF, its function uncertain. The CDR3 has 19 residues. Unmatched junction bases numbered 15, after V lost 0 bases and J lost 2 bases.

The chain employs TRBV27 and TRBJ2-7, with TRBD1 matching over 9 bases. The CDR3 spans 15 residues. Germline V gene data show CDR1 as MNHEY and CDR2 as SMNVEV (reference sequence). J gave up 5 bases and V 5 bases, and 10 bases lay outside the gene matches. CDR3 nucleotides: TGTGCCAGCAGTCCCCACACGACAGGGGGTAACGAGCAGTACTTC. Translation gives CASSPHTTGGNEQYF.

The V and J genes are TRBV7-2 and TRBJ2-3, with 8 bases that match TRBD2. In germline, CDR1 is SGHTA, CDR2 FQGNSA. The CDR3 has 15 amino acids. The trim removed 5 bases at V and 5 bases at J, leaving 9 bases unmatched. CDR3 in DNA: TGTGCCAGCAGCCAGCGGGGGACCCTGGGAGATACGCAGTATTTT. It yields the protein CASSQRGTLGDTQYF.

CDR3 amino acids: CAWSPVNTEAFF. DNA of the CDR3: TGTGCCTGGAGTCCAGTCAACACTGAAGCTTTCTTT. The V and J genes are TRBV30 and TRBJ1-1; D unclear. V lost 2 bases, J lost 2 bases, and 6 bases lay in between. The CDR3 sequence is 12 residues long. The germline V gene has CDR1 GTSNPN and CDR2 SVGIG (reference sequence). The full variable domain, in which reference TRBV30 and TRBJ1-1 provide the parts outside the CDR3, is SQTIHQWPATLVQPVGSPLSLECTVEGTSNPNLYWYRQAAGRGLQLLFYSVGIGQISSEVPQNLSASRPQDRQFILSSKKLLLSDSGFYLCAWSPVNTEAFFGQGTRLTVV.

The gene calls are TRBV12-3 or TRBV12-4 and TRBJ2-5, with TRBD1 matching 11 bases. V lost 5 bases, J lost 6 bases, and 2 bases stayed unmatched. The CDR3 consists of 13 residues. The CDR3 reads CASSGTGGKTQYF. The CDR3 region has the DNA TGTGCCAGCAGTGGGACAGGGGGAAAGACCCAGTACTTC.

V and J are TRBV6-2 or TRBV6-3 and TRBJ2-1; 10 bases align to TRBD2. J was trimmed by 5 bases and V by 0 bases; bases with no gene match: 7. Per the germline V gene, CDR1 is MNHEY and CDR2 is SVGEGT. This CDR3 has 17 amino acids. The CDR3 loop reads CASSYSILAGAHNEQFF. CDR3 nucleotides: TGTGCCAGCAGTTACTCGATCCTAGCGGGGGCCCACAATGAGCAGTTCTTC.

CDR3 amino acids: CASRRISGGVEQFF. In DNA, the CDR3 is TGTGCCAGCAGGAGGATTAGCGGGGGGGTTGAGCAGTTCTTC. The genes are TRBV2 and TRBJ2-1, with 11 bases aligning to TRBD2. CDR1 and CDR2 from the germline V gene are SNHLY and FYNNEI. Trimming cost V 6 bases and J 9 bases; bases outside gene matches: 7. This CDR3 has 14 residues.

The CDR3 coding sequence is TGCAGCGTTCTCAGGGGGGAGAATGAAAAACTGTTTTTT. This codes for CSVLRGENEKLFF. The gene calls are TRBV29-1 and TRBJ1-4; 7 bases agree with TRBD1. The CDR3 is made up of 13 amino acids. V trimming: 5 bases; J trimming: 5 bases; junction bases outside the gene matches: 5. Germline CDR1 and CDR2: SQVTM and ANQGSEA. The full variable domain, its missing parts supplied by reference TRBV29-1 and TRBJ1-4, is SAVISQKPSRDICQRGTSLTIQCQVDSQVTMMFWYRQQPGQSLTLIATANQGSEATYESGFVIDKFPISRPNLTFSTLTVSNMSPEDSSIYLCSVLRGENEKLFFGSGTQLSVL.

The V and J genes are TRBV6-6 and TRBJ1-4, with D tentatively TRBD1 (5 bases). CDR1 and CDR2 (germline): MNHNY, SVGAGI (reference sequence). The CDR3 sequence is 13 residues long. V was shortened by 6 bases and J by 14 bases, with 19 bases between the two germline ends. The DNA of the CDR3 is TGTGCCAGCAGCAATTTCGGGGGGGTGTTTCTGTTTTTT. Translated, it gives CASSNFGGVFLFF.